This TCR beta chain was captured by sequencing in a study of cytomegalovirus exposure and HLA in healthy donors. Study results and caveats: A later analysis found that most CMV-associated TCR beta chains appeared HLA-restricted. Per a prior analysis, the majority of TCR beta V segments were productive roughly 87% or roughly 30% of the time. The authors assumed roughly uniform sequencing depth across donors for presence/absence analyses.

A few counts support this clone. Antigen unknown. This CDR3 spans 15 amino acids. V was cut by 2 bases and J by 0 bases, with 11 bases left in between. CDR1 is SGHAT, CDR2 FQDESV, per germline (reference sequence). The PCR used 60 Vbeta and 13 Jbeta primers. Clones were sequenced by immunoSEQ multiplex PCR, and TCRdb holds only the in-frame ones, with some missing. Found here are under 200,000 clones, approximately 80% of them singletons; the top ten hold 1.9%. Sequences were obtained from PBMCs. The chain has TRBV11-1 and TRBJ2-7, with TRBD2 as a possible D gene (5 bases). The TCR comes from a man between 18 and 29 years old in good health and CMV-seronegative. The CDR3 sequence is CASSLTDSSSYEQYF. CDR3 bases: TGTGCCAGCAGCTTAACGGACTCGAGCTCCTACGAGCAGTACTTC. The entire variable domain, with the rest obtained from reference TRBV11-1 and TRBJ2-7, is as follows: EAEVAQSPRYKITEKSQAVAFWCDPISGHATLYWYRQILGQGPELLVQFQDESVVDDSQLPKDRFSAERLKGVDSTLKIQPAELGDSAMYLCASSLTDSSSYEQYFGPGTRLTVT.